The T cell receptor (beta chain) described here comes from a study of Ad26.COV2.S vaccination and SARS-CoV-2 variants. Findings of the study overall: People who got the vaccine or the placebo had similar non-spike TCR breadth.

Of note for this clone: The antigen remains undetermined.

The CDR3 has 12 amino acids. Trimming took 5 bases from V and 10 from J; bases not matched to a gene: 7. Treatment given: 15 to 20 received Ad26.COV2.S at low or high dose, single or two shots; about 5 received placebo; per-sample allocation not given. Following the first vaccine or placebo injection, samples were taken on day 63. Profiled with immunoSEQ multiplex PCR; TCRdb holds only in-frame clones, not every one. The table records 430,000 or so clones, approximately 92% of them present only once. The TCR originated in a person between 18 and 65 years old who received the Ad26.COV2.S COVID-19 vaccine or a placebo. The source was peripheral blood, collected in a trial of Ad26.COV2.S vaccine versus placebo. This chain links TRBV12-3 or TRBV12-4 with TRBJ1-2; 7 bases are a match to TRBD1. The CDR3 DNA sequence: TGTGCCAGCAGTACCCCGGACAGGTACTACACCTTC. This codes for CASSTPDRYYTF.